What follows describes a single T cell receptor (beta chain). PCR was performed a second time for about 6 to 12 cycles using a sample-barcoded 5' primer and a J-beta primer mix. TCRdb independently ran MiXCR on the 5' RACE reads; one entry per CDR3 protein. This table has approximately 670,000 distinct CDR3 sequences, 40% to 45% appearing once. The data are from a study of blood T cells in healthy people across ages. Germline lookup yields CDR1 MNHEY and CDR2 SVGEGT. Trimming took 5 bases from V and 5 from J, leaving 12 bases between them. CDR3 length equals 13 residues. The sequenced sample consisted of blood. This rearrangement joins TRBV6-2 or TRBV6-3 to TRBJ2-5; D unresolved. This receptor was taken from a man older than 75 in good health. CDR3 in DNA: TGTGCCAGCAGTCGTGGGGATCCGGAGACCCAGTACTTC. It is translated as CASSRGDPETQYF.